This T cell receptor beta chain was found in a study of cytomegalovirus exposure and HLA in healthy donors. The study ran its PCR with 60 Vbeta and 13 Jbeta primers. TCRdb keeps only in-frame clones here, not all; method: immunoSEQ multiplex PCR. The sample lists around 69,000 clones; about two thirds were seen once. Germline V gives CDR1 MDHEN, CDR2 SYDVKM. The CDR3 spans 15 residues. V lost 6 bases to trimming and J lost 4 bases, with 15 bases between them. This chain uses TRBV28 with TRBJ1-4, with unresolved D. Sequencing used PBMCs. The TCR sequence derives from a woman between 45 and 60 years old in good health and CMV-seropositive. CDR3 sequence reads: CASRWEAQNNEKLFF. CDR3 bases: TGTGCCAGCAGATGGGAGGCGCAAAATAATGAAAAACTGTTTTTT.